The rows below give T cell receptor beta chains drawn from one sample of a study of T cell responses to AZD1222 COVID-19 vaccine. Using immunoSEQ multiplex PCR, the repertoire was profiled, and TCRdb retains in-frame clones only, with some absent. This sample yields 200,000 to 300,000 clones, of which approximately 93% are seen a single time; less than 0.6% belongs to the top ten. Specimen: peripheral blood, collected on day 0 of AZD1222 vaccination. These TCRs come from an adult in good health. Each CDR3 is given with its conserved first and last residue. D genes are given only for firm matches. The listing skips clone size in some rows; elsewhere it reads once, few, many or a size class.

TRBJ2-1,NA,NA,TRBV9,TGTGCCAGCAGCAACCGGGACCGGGGTTATGAGCAGTTCTTC,CASSNRDRGYEQFF
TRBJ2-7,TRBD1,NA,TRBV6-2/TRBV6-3,TGTGCCAGCAGCCCATCCCCGGGACAGAGTTACGAGCAGTACTTC,CASSPSPGQSYEQYF
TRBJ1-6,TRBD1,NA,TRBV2,TGTGCCAATACACAGGGGGCGGATTCACCCCTCCACTTT,CANTQGADSPLHF
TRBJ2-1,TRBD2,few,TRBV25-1,TGTGCCAGCAGTGTTGCGGGAGGGTCCAATGAGCAGTTCTTC,CASSVAGGSNEQFF
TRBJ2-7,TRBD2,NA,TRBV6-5,TGTGCCAGCACGGGGCTAGCGGGGTTATACGAGCAGTACTTC,CASTGLAGLYEQYF
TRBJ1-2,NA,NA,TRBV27,TGTGCCAGCAGTCCGACAGCTAACTATGGCTACACCTTC,CASSPTANYGYTF
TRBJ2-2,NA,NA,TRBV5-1,TGCGCCAGCAGCCCAGGTGACACCGGGGAGCTGTTTTTT,CASSPGDTGELFF
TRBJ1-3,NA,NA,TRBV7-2,TGTGCCAGCAGTTACCAATCGGCCTTCTCTGGAAACACCATATATTTT,CASSYQSAFSGNTIYF
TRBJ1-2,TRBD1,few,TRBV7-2,TGTGCCAGCACGCGGACAGGCCTTAACTATGGCTACACCTTC,CASTRTGLNYGYTF
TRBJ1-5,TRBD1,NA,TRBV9,TGTGCCAGCAGCGCCGGGACAGAAAATCAGCCCCAGCATTTT,CASSAGTENQPQHF
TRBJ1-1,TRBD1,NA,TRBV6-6,TGTGCCAGCACCGAGGGGGCGTACACTGGTGAAGCTTTCTTT,CASTEGAYTGEAFF
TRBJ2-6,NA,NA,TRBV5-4,TGTGCCAGCAGCTTAAGAGGAACTGGGGCCAACGTCCTGACTTTC,CASSLRGTGANVLTF
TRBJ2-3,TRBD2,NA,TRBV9,TGTGCCAGCGCCCTTGGGACTAGCGGGGGAGATACGCAGTATTTT,CASALGTSGGDTQYF
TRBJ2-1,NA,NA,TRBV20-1,TGCAGTGCTAGTGGCTCCTACAATGAGCAGTTCTTC,CSASGSYNEQFF
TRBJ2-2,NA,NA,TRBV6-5,TGTGCCAGCAGTCTGGGGAGCAGCGGGGAGCTGTTTTTT,CASSLGSSGELFF
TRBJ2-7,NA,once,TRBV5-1,TGCGCCAGCAGCTTGACGGTGGGGCCGGAGGAGCAGTACTTC,CASSLTVGPEEQYF
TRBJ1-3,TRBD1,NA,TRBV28,TGTGCCAGCAGTATTCCGGGACAGGTCTCTGGAAACACCATATATTTT,CASSIPGQVSGNTIYF
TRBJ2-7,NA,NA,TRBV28,TGTGCCAGCAGTTTAGGGAGCGAGGGCTCCTACGAGCAGTACTTC,CASSLGSEGSYEQYF
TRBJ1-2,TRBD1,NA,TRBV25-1,TGTGCCAGCAGTGAGACAGGGTACTATGGCTACACCTTC,CASSETGYYGYTF
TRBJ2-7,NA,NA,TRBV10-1,TGCGCCAGCAGTGAGTCGGCAGGGCAAGACGAGCAGTACTTC,CASSESAGQDEQYF
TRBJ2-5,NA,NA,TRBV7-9,TGTGCCAGCAGCTTCGGGTTAGACCCCCAAGAGACCCAGTACTTC,CASSFGLDPQETQYF
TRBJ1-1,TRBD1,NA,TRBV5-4,TGTGCCAGCAGCCCGAACGCCAGGGGGCTGAACACTGAAGCTTTCTTT,CASSPNARGLNTEAFF
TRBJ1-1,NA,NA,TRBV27,TGTGCCAGCAGTTTAACGGGGACACGGGTGAACACTGAAGCTTTCTTT,CASSLTGTRVNTEAFF
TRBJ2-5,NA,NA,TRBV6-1,TGTGCCAGCAGTGAAGCGAGATTACGAGAGACCCAGTACTTC,CASSEARLRETQYF
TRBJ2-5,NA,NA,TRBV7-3,TGTGCCAGCAGCCACGGCCCGGGGTTACAAGAGACCCAGTACTTC,CASSHGPGLQETQYF
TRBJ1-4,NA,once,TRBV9,TGTGCCAGCAGCGTAGGCGGACGCCCGAATGAAAAACTGTTTTTT,CASSVGGRPNEKLFF
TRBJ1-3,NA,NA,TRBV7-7,TGTGCCAGCAGCTTAGCGCAAGGGATCGGAAACACCATATATTTT,CASSLAQGIGNTIYF
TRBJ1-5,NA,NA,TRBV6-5,TGTGCCAGCAGGCCACAGAATAGCAATCAGCCCCAGCATTTT,CASRPQNSNQPQHF
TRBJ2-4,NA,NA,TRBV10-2,TGCGCCAGCAGTGCCGACAGAACCTTAGCCAAAAACATTCAGTACTTC,CASSADRTLAKNIQYF
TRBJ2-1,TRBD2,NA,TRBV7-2,TGTGCCAGCAGCTTAGCGTGGGCTAGCGGGAGTGTTGAGCAGTTCTTC,CASSLAWASGSVEQFF
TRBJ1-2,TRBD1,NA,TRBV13,TGTGCCAGCAGCTTAGGCCGACAGGGAGGCTACACCTTC,CASSLGRQGGYTF
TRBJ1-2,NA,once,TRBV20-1,TGCAGTGCCCCCCTTGACTATGGCTACACCTTC,CSAPLDYGYTF
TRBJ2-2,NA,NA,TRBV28,TGTGCCAGCAGTTCATCTCGGGGGACGACCGGGGAGCTGTTTTTT,CASSSSRGTTGELFF
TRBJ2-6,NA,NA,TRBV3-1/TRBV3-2,TGTGCCAGCAGCCGGGGGTTTGAGGGGGGCCCCCTCTCTGGGGCCAACGTCCTGACTTTC,CASSRGFEGGPLSGANVLTF
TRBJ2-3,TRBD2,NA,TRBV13,TGTGCCAGCAGCTTCGGGGAGGGCCGTGGAGATACGCAGTATTTT,CASSFGEGRGDTQYF
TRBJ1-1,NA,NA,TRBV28,TGTGCCAGCAGTCACCAGGGTGACACTGAAGCTTTCTTT,CASSHQGDTEAFF
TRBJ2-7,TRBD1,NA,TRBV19,TGTGCCAGTAGTTCCCCAGGGGGCAGGTCCTACGAGCAGTACTTC,CASSSPGGRSYEQYF
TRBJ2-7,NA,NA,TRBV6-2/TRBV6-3,TGTGCCAGCAGTGCCCGGGGACATCCGACCTACGAGCAGTACTTC,CASSARGHPTYEQYF
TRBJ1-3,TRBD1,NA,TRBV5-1,TGCGCCAGCAGCTCGGGACAGCTATCAAGTGGAAACACCATATATTTT,CASSSGQLSSGNTIYF